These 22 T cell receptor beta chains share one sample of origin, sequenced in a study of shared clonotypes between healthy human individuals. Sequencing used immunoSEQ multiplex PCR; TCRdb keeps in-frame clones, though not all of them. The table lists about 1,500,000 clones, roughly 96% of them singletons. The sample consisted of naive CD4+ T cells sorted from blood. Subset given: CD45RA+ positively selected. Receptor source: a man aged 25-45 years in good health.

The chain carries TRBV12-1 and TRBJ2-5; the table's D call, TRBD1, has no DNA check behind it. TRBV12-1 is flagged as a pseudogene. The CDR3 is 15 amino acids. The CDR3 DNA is TGTGCCAGCAGCTTTGGCGGACGACAGGGTGAGACCCAGTACTTC. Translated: CASSFGGRQGETQYF.

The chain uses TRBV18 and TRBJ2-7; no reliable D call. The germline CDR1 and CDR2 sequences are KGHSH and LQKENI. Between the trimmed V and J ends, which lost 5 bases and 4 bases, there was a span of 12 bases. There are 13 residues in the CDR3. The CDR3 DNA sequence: TGTGCCAGCTCAGAACAGCCGCGTTACGAGCAGTACTTC. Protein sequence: CASSEQPRYEQYF.

This chain's CDR3 is CASAWGTDTQYF. Written as DNA, the CDR3 is TGTGCAAGTGCGTGGGGCACAGATACGCAGTATTTT. V gene TRBV19 combines with J gene TRBJ2-3; no reliable D call. The germline CDR1 and CDR2 sequences are LNHDA and SQIVND (reference sequence). The CDR3 consists of 12 residues.

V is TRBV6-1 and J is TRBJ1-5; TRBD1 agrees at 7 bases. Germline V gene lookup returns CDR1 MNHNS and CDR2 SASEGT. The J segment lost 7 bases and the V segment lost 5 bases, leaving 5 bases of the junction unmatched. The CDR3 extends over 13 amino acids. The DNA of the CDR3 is TGTGCCAGCAGTACTCGACAGGGACAGCCCCAGCATTTT. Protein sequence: CASSTRQGQPQHF.

CDR3 residues: CASSPIAETQYF. CDR3 sequence (DNA): TGTGCCAGCTCACCAATTGCGGAGACCCAGTACTTC. The genes are TRBV18 and TRBJ2-5; D gene uncertain. The CDR3 is made up of 12 amino acids. Germline CDR1 and CDR2: KGHSH and LQKENI. V gave up 2 bases and J gave up 5 bases, with 6 bases separating them.

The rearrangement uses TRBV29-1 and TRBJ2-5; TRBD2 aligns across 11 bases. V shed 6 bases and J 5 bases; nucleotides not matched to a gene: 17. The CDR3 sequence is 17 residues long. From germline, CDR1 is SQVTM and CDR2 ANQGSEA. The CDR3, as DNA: TGCAGCGTGGACCTCGGGGTAGCGGGAGGGTCCATGGAGACCCAGTACTTC. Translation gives CSVDLGVAGGSMETQYF.

In DNA, the CDR3 is TGCGCCAGCAGCCAAGACCGGGGACACTTCTACGAGCAGTACTTC. It is translated as CASSQDRGHFYEQYF. J is TRBJ2-7 and V is TRBV4-3, with TRBD1 as a possible D gene (6 bases). The V and J ends lost 0 bases and 3 bases respectively, with 12 bases between them. This CDR3 has 15 residues. Germline-derived CDR1 and CDR2 are LGHNA and YSLEER.

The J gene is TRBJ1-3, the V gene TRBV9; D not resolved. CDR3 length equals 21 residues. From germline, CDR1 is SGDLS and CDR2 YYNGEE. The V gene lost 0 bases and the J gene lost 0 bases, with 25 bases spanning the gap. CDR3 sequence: CASSVAGWGWSPGNSGNTIYF. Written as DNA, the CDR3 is TGTGCCAGCAGCGTAGCCGGATGGGGATGGAGTCCGGGGAACTCTGGAAACACCATATATTTT.

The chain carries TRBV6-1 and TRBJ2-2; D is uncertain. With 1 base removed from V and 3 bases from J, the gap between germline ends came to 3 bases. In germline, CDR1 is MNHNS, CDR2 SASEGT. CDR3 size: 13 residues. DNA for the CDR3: TGTGCCAGCAGTGAAGTCGACACCGGGGAGCTGTTTTTT. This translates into CASSEVDTGELFF.

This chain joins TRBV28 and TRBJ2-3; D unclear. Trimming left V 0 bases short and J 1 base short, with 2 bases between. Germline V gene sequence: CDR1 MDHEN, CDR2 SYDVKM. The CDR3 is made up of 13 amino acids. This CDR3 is CASSLWGTDTQYF. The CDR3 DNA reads TGTGCCAGCAGTTTATGGGGCACAGATACGCAGTATTTT.

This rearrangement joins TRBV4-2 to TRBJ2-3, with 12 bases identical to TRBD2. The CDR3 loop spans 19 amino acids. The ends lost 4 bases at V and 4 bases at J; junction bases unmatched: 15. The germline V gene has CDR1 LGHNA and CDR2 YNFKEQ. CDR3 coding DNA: TGTGCCAGCAGCCCTACCTCTAGCGGGAGGGCCAGGTTACCAGATACGCAGTATTTT. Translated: CASSPTSSGRARLPDTQYF.

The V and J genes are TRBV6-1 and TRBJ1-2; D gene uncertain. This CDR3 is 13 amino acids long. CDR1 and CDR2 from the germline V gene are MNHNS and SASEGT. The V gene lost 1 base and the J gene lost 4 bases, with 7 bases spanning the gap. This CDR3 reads CASSEEGPYGYTF. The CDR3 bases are TGTGCCAGCAGTGAAGAGGGCCCCTATGGCTACACCTTC.

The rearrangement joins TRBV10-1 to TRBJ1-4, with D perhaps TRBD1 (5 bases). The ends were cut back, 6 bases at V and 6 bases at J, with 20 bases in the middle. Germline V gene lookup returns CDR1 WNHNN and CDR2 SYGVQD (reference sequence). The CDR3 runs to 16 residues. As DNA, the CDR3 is TGCGCCAGCAGCCCCGGGAGGGGCCTACCCTATGAAAAACTGTTTTTT. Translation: CASSPGRGLPYEKLFF.

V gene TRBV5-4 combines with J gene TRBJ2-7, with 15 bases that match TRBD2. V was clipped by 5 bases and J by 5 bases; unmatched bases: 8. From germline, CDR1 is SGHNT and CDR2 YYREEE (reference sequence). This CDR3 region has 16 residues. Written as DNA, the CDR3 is TGTGCCAGCAGTTCGGGACTAGCGGGAGGAAGCAACGAGCAGTACTTC. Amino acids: CASSSGLAGGSNEQYF.

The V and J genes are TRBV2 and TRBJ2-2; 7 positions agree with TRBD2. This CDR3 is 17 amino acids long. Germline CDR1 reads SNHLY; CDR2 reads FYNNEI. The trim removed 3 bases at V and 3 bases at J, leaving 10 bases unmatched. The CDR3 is CASSEGGPLADTGELFF. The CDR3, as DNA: TGTGCCAGCAGTGAGGGGGGTCCGCTAGCGGACACCGGGGAGCTGTTTTTT.

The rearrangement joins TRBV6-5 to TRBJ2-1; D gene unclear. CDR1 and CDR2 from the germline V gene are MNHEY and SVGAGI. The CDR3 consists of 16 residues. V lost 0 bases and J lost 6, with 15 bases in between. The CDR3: CASSYSEVMVSNEQFF. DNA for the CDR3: TGTGCCAGCAGTTACTCAGAGGTTATGGTTTCCAATGAGCAGTTCTTC.

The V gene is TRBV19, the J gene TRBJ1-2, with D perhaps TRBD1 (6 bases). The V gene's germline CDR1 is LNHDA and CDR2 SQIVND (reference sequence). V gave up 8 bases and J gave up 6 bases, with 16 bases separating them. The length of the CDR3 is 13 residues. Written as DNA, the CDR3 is TGTGCCAGTTTAAGGACAGATGCCCATGGCTACACCTTC. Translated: CASLRTDAHGYTF.

CDR3 in amino acids: CASSSKLTEAFF. The DNA for the CDR3 is TGTGCCAGCAGCTCGAAACTCACTGAAGCTTTCTTT. The rearrangement links TRBV5-4 to TRBJ1-1; D ambiguous. This CDR3 has 12 residues. V dropped 3 bases and J dropped 4 bases, with 7 bases sitting between them. Germline CDR1 reads SGHNT; CDR2 reads YYREEE (reference sequence).

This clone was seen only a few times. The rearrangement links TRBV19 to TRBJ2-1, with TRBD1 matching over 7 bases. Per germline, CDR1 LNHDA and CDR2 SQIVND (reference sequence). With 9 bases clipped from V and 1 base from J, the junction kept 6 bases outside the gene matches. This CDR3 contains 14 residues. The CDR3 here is CASEKTGSYNEQFF. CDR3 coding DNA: TGTGCCAGCGAAAAGACAGGGTCCTACAATGAGCAGTTCTTC.

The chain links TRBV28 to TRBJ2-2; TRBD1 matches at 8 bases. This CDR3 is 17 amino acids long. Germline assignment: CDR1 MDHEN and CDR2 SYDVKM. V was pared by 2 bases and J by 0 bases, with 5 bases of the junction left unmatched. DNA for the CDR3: TGTGCCAGCAGTTTACACAGGGGGTTAGCGAACACCGGGGAGCTGTTTTTT. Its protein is CASSLHRGLANTGELFF.

The CDR3 reads CSVGMQVYNEQFF. The CDR3 DNA reads as TGCAGCGTTGGTATGCAGGTCTACAATGAGCAGTTCTTC. The V and J genes are TRBV29-1 and TRBJ2-1; no clear D. Germline-derived CDR1 and CDR2 are SQVTM and ANQGSEA. This CDR3 has 13 amino acids. V gave up 4 bases and J gave up 3 bases, with 10 bases separating them.

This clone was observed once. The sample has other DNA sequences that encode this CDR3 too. The CDR3 sequence is CASSRTEAFF. CDR3 DNA sequence: TGTGCCAGCTCTAGGACTGAAGCTTTCTTT. The chain has TRBV6-6 and TRBJ1-1; D gene uncertain. CDR1 and CDR2 from the germline V gene are MNHNY and SVGAGI (reference sequence). The V and J ends lost 8 bases and 5 bases respectively, with 6 bases between them. CDR3 length: 10 residues.